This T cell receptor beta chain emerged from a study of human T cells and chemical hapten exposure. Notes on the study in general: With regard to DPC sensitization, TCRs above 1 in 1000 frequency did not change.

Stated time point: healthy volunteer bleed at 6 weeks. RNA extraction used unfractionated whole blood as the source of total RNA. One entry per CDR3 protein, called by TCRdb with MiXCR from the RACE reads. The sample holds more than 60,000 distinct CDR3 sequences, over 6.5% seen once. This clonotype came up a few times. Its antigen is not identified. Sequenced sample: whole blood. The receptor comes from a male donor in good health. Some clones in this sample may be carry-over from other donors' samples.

In DNA, the CDR3 is TGTGCCAGCAGCCTGGTGAGGGGCCCCCTCAATACAGATACGCAGTATTTT. Residues: CASSLVRGPLNTDTQYF. This chain joins TRBV6-6 and TRBJ2-3; D possibly uses TRBD1 or TRBD2 (5 bases each). The germline CDR1 and CDR2 sequences are MNHNY and SVGAGI (reference sequence). V gave up 6 bases and J gave up 3 bases, with 22 bases separating them. This CDR3 comprises 17 residues.